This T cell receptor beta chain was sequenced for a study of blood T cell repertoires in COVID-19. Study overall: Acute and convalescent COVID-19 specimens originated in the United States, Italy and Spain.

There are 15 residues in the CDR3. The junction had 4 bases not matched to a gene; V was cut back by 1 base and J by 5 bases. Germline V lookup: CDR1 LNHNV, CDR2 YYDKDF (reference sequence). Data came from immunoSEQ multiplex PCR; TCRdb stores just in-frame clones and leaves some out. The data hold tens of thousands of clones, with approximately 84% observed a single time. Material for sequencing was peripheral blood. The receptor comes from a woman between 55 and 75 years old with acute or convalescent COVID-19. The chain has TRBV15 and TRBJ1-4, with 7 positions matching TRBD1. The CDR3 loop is CATSRAGTANEKLFF. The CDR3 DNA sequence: TGTGCCACCAGCAGAGCCGGGACAGCGAATGAAAAACTGTTTTTT.